The sample holds many counts of the clone carrying this T cell receptor beta chain. These data belong to a study of T cells in Graves' hyperthyroidism and ophthalmopathy. V lost 11 bases and J 4 bases, leaving 19 bases between the germline ends. The CDR3 runs to 14 residues. Germline-derived CDR1 and CDR2 are SGHTA and FQGNSA. TCR beta CDR3 sequences were amplified from RNA transcripts. Using the HTBI primer set, a first-round RT-PCR was run on the TCR CDR3. TCRdb fed the multiplex PCR reads into MiXCR, producing one record per CDR3 protein. The sample records hundreds of thousands of distinct CDR3 sequences, 11% to 15% being singletons.

The sequence was collected from a woman aged 30 to 39 with Graves' hyperthyroidism that later progressed to Graves' ophthalmopathy. Sequencing was carried out using blood. The chain is built from TRBV7-2 and TRBJ2-3; D gene unclear. The CDR3 coding sequence is TGTGCCGACGGCAGCGATCGAGGAGCAGATACGCAGTATTTT. It translates to CADGSDRGADTQYF.